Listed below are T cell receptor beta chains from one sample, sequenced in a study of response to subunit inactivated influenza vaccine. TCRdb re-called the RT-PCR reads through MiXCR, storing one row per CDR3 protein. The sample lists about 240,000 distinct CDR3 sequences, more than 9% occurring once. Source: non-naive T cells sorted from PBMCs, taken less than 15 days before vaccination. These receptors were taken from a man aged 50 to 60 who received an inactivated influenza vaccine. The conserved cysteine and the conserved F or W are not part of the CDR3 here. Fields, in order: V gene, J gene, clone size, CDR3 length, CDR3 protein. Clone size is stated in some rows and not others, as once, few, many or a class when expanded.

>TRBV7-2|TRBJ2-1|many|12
ASRLGGAVNEQF
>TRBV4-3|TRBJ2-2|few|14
ASSSTGYANTGELF
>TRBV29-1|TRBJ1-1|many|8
SVGLSEAF
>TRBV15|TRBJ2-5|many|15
ATSRDFRPSDQETQY
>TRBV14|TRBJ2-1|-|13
ASRGTSGRAHEQF
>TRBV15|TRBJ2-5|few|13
ATSRDMGSRETQY
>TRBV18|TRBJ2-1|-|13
ASSRDRGKNNEQF
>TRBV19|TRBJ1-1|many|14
ASSTPRGLGNTEAF
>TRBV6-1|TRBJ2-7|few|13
ASRKGGVNSYEQY
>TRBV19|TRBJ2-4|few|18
ASSSQPGLAGTGAKNIQY
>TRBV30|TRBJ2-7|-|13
ATGRGTGIIYEQY
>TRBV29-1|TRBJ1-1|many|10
SGGPSNTEAF
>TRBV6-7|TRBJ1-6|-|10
ASGTGPSPLH
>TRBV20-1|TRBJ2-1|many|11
SAYQGVDNEQF
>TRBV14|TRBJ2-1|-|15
ASSQGPGLGPYNEQF
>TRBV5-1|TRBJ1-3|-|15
ASSLASQQVSGNTIY
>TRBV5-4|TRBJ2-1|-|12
ASSGTGSYNEQF
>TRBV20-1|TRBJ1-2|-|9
SASGTYGYT
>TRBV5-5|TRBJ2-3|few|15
ASSPLGLAGVSDTQY
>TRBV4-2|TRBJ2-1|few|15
ASSPLTGTDNNNEQF
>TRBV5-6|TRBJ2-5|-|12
ASSFLTGSETQY
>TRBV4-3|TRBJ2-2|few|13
ASGIPGQRTGELF
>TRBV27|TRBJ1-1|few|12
ASSRKTGYTEAF
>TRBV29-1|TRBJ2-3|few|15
SAARTGTSGVTDTQY
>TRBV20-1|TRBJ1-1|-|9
SALKTVEAF
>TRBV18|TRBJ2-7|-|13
ASSPPAGESYEQY
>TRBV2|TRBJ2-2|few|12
ASMGGGGPGELF
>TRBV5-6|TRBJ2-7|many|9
ASSVEGGQY
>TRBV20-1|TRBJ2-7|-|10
SARKQFYEQY
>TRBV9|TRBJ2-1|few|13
ASSRREGSYNEQF
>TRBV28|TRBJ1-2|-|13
ASSTLGETHGGYT